Below are 15 T cell receptor beta chains sequenced from a single sample in a study of T cell repertoires and HLA-DP antigens. The antigens of these receptors remain unknown. TCRdb's table, derived via immunoSEQ multiplex PCR, lists solely in-frame clones and lacks some. This table holds about 73,000 clones, just under 80% found once. Material: CD4+ T cells from PBMCs. The receptors were gathered from a man aged 55 to 70 in good health and CMV-seronegative.

This sequence joins TRBV5-1 and TRBJ1-1; no firm D call. The germline V and J ends were trimmed by 3 bases and 1 base, with 7 bases remaining between them. The CDR3 totals 13 residues. Germline V CDR1 and CDR2: SGHRS, YFSETQ. The CDR3 DNA sequence: TGCGCCAGCAGCTCGCGAGGGAACACTGAAGCTTTCTTT. It encodes CASSSRGNTEAFF.

This chain joins TRBV5-1 and TRBJ1-1; 9 nucleotides align to TRBD1. CDR1 SGHRS and CDR2 YFSETQ come from the germline V gene. CDR3 length: 16 residues. The V and J ends lost 4 bases and 1 base, in that order; junction bases with no gene match: 8. CDR3 region: CASSPLQGQGNTEAFF. The CDR3 region has the DNA TGCGCCAGCAGCCCCCTTCAGGGACAGGGGAACACTGAAGCTTTCTTT.

CDR3 amino acids: CASSSGQLNQPQHF. CDR3 nucleotide sequence: TGTGCCAGCAGCTCGGGACAGTTAAATCAGCCCCAGCATTTT. V gene TRBV7-9 combines with J gene TRBJ1-5, with 7 bases matching TRBD1. The CDR3 sequence is 14 residues long. Germline loops: CDR1 SEHNR, CDR2 FQNEAQ (reference sequence). Germline trimming cut 4 bases from V and 4 bases from J; bases unmatched to any gene: 4.

This chain links TRBV28 with TRBJ1-2; the D is unclear. The germline gives CDR1 MDHEN, CDR2 SYDVKM. Trimming cost V 8 bases and J 0 bases, with 10 bases left between them. The CDR3 is 13 residues long. The CDR3 sequence: CASLNLANYGYTF. DNA of the CDR3: TGTGCCAGCCTCAACCTCGCTAACTATGGCTACACCTTC.

In this sample, this clone turned up many times. The chain couples TRBV6-5 to TRBJ1-2; D gene uncertain. The CDR3 loop spans 15 amino acids. Germline V lookup: CDR1 MNHEY, CDR2 SVGAGI. Between the trimmed V and J ends, which lost 0 bases and 6 bases, there was a span of 14 bases. Here the CDR3 reads CASSYSSRAEDGYTF. DNA of the CDR3: TGTGCCAGCAGTTACTCGAGTCGGGCAGAGGATGGCTACACCTTC.

The chain links TRBV6-1 to TRBJ2-2; a weak D match, TRBD2 (6 bases). Deletions cut 6 bases from V and 6 bases from J, with 14 bases between. Germline V gene data show CDR1 as MNHNS and CDR2 as SASEGT. The CDR3 is made up of 14 amino acids. The CDR3 here is CASRDAGTPGELFF. As DNA, the CDR3 is TGTGCCAGCAGAGACGCGGGGACTCCCGGGGAGCTGTTTTTT.

This clone has only a few counts. The V gene is TRBV5-6, the J gene TRBJ1-2, with TRBD1 matching 10 bases. Germline loops: CDR1 SGHDT, CDR2 YYEEEE. The CDR3 length is 16 residues. The junction had 8 bases not matched to a gene; V was cut back by 0 bases and J by 6 bases. CDR3 bases: TGTGCCAGCAGCTTGGCTGGGACAGGGGCTTATGATGGCTACACCTTC. The encoded protein is CASSLAGTGAYDGYTF. Full variable domain (missing parts from reference TRBV5-6 and TRBJ1-2): DAGVTQSPTHLIKTRGQQVTLRCSPKSGHDTVSWYQQALGQGPQFIFQYYEEEERQRGNFPDRFSGHQFPNYSSELNVNALLLGDSALYLCASSLAGTGAYDGYTFGSGTRLTVV.

The rearrangement links TRBV4-3 to TRBJ2-3; 9 bases line up with TRBD2. J lost 0 bases, V lost 0 bases, and 7 bases had no gene match. This CDR3 is built from 18 residues. Per germline, CDR1 LGHNA and CDR2 YSLEER. CDR3 DNA: TGCGCCAGCAGCCAAGATCCCCTAGCGGGAATGAGCACAGATACGCAGTATTTT. This translates into CASSQDPLAGMSTDTQYF.

Remarks on this clone: The same CDR3 is also encoded by other DNA sequences in this sample. V gene TRBV19 combines with J gene TRBJ2-5; 7 bases are a match to TRBD1. Germline V lookup: CDR1 LNHDA, CDR2 SQIVND (reference sequence). After removal of 4 bases from V and 1 base from J, the junction contained 0 bases not matched to a gene. The CDR3 length is 13 residues. CDR3 bases: TGTGCCAGTAGTAGGGACAGCCAAGAGACCCAGTACTTC. Protein: CASSRDSQETQYF.

The chain recombines TRBV6-5 with TRBJ2-3; D not resolved. This CDR3 comprises 12 residues. Germline CDR1 is MNHEY and CDR2 is SVGAGI. The V gene lost 10 bases and the J gene lost 8 bases, with 16 bases spanning the gap. The CDR3 DNA follows: TGTGCCACCCATGCCCCCGAAGGTACGCAGTATTTT. Residues: CATHAPEGTQYF.

V usage is TRBV19 and J usage is TRBJ1-4; 7 bases agree with TRBD1. V lost 2 bases to trimming and J lost 7 bases; unmatched junction nucleotides: 7. Per germline, CDR1 LNHDA and CDR2 SQIVND (reference sequence). The CDR3 is 15 amino acids. The CDR3 bases are TGTGCCAGTAGTATAAGGGGGCTTCTAGCTGAAAAACTGTTTTTT. Translating it yields CASSIRGLLAEKLFF.

This chain links TRBV11-2 with TRBJ1-2; a possible D gene is TRBD1 (6 bases). Trimming pared 4 bases from V and 2 bases from J, leaving 11 bases between. This CDR3 comprises 14 residues. The germline gives CDR1 SGHAT, CDR2 FQNNGV. The CDR3 sequence is CASSSIQGNYGYTF. CDR3 coding DNA: TGTGCCAGCAGCTCCATACAGGGAAACTATGGCTACACCTTC.

The chain joins TRBV30 to TRBJ2-3, with D hard to call. CDR3 length: 14 amino acids. Between the trimmed V and J ends, which lost 0 bases and 6 bases, there was a span of 13 bases. CDR1 and CDR2 (germline): GTSNPN, SVGIG (reference sequence). The CDR3 is CAWSVSGAPDTQYF. The CDR3 DNA is TGTGCCTGGAGTGTCTCGGGTGCGCCGGATACGCAGTATTTT. The full variable domain, completed using reference TRBV30 and TRBJ2-3, is SQTIHQWPATLVQPVGSPLSLECTVEGTSNPNLYWYRQAAGRGLQLLFYSVGIGQISSEVPQNLSASRPQDRQFILSSKKLLLSDSGFYLCAWSVSGAPDTQYFGPGTRLTVL.

This clone has a handful of counts. The V call is TRBV28, the J call TRBJ2-1; 8 bases fit TRBD1. The CDR3 consists of 16 residues. Per the germline V gene, CDR1 is MDHEN and CDR2 is SYDVKM. V lost 1 base, J lost 7 bases, and 9 bases stayed unmatched. The CDR3 here is CASSLSARGLGNEQFF. In DNA form, the CDR3 reads TGTGCCAGCAGTTTATCAGCCAGGGGGCTCGGGAATGAGCAGTTCTTC. The full variable domain, in which reference TRBV28 and TRBJ2-1 provide the parts outside the CDR3, is DVKVTQSSRYLVKRTGEKVFLECVQDMDHENMFWYRQDPGLGLRLIYFSYDVKMKEKGDIPEGYSVSREKKERFSLILESASTNQTSMYLCASSLSARGLGNEQFFGPGTRLTVL.

The chain carries TRBV7-2 and TRBJ2-7; 8 bases agree with TRBD1. The germline V gene encodes CDR1 SGHTA and CDR2 FQGNSA. V lost 5 bases to trimming and J lost 2 bases; unmatched junction nucleotides: 8. CDR3 size: 15 residues. CDR3 coding DNA: TGTGCCAGCAGCGAAAGGCAGGGGGCCCCCTACGAGCAGTACTTC. Its protein product is CASSERQGAPYEQYF. The complete variable domain, with remaining parts taken from reference TRBV7-2 and TRBJ2-7, reads GAGVSQSPSNKVTEKGKDVELRCDPISGHTALYWYRQSLGQGLEFLIYFQGNSAPDKSGLPSDRFSAERTGGSVSTLTIQRTQQEDSAVYLCASSERQGAPYEQYFGPGTRLTVT.